The T cell receptor beta chain under discussion was sequenced for a study of cytomegalovirus exposure and HLA in healthy donors (dated by TCRdb to about 2017). In terms of the full investigation: According to an earlier analysis of 550 to 700 of the donors, some 180 million T cells yielded 117 million unique TCR beta sequences and about 300 Gb of sequence data. An earlier analysis of around 640 of the donors used high-throughput TCR beta sequencing to judge whether each TCR beta V gene segment behaved as functional or pseudogenic. Roughly 5 DR-DQ haplotypes were handled as single units for association and clustering, since linkage in the cohort was strong. An early release that covered some 630 HLA-typed donors contained approximately 290 gigabases of sequencing data and tens of millions of unique TCR sequences. A later genetic analysis took genome-wide SNP genotypes for about 55% of the 666 donors and used that subset as a discovery cohort. In the later analysis, no new phenotypic data were used to find candidate immune exposures; instead, reliance was placed on TCR beta sequences and their occurrence across donors. Class I and class II HLA loci were covered by the typing at four-digit resolution. Among over 350 genotyped donors of the cohort, an average of about 240,000 unique TCR beta nucleotide sequences were sequenced per donor, 15% to 20% of them non-productive. All discovery cohort repertoires had been generated using a single sequencing platform. Typing coverage differed by locus: A, B, C, DRB1 and DQB1 were typed in about 620-630 donors, DQA1 in approximately 520, DPA1 in approximately 610, and DPB1 in around 490. The study aimed to test whether cataloging public T cell receptors could reveal signatures of past pathogen exposure. A separate validation cohort of roughly 120 different subjects was used in addition to the roughly 670-subject first cohort. Of the 398 genotyped donors, about 84% fell in the genetic ancestry cluster associated with self-reported Caucasian donors. A later analysis re-examined previously published TCR beta repertoires from over 500 donors and added high-resolution HLA genotyping to investigate patterns of TCR occurrence. Using immunosequencing, the study profiled T cell repertoires from fewer than 700 subjects and related those repertoires to cytomegalovirus serostatus. The study combined high-throughput TCR immunosequencing, statistical association of individual TCRs with disease status, and machine learning to predict cytomegalovirus infection status. Donor age, sex, ethnicity and CMV serostatus were compiled together with the repertoire data.

General findings and caveats noted by the study authors: In a later analysis, most CMV-associated TCR beta chains were found to appear HLA-restricted, with HLA associations seemingly driven largely by CMV exposure. The earlier analysis of about 600 of the donors excluded around 17 rarely observed V segments, including chromosome 9 orphons, because counts were too low. Several of the top co-occurrence clusters appeared to be linked to parvovirus B19, influenza, CMV and Epstein-Barr virus, according to a later analysis. In a later analysis, HLA-associated TCR beta chains showed more clonal expansion and lower generation probabilities than non-associated chains that were equally common. According to a later genetic analysis, donors in an Asian-associated ancestry cluster had fewer N-insertions in productive TCRs than the approximately 700-donor mean. In a later analysis, some 17,000 TCR beta sequences were associated with specific HLA alleles at a false discovery rate of 0.05. In vitro tests confirmed that a few of the cytomegalovirus-associated TCR beta chains recognize cytomegalovirus antigens. Roughly uniform sequencing depth across donors was assumed in presence/absence analyses, although this assumption may not hold. CMV serostatus was the only immune exposure information available for the cohort. A later genetic analysis associated a missense DCLRE1C variant with V-gene and J-gene trimming of TCR beta chains, and an independent cohort replicated the association. Assigning TCR associations to individual alleles was difficult when HLA alleles, especially DR and DQ, strongly co-occurred. Linkage disequilibrium might explain the correlated functional status among segregating V segments, but an unknown experimental factor could not be ruled out. A cluster of highly shared sequence variants was judged likely to be a technical artifact of the sequencing pipeline. According to the authors, the approach could potentially be generalized to other disease states and immunological phenotypes. In an earlier analysis of approximately 590 of the donors, most TCR beta V segments appeared in productive rearrangements about 87% or about 30% of the time, broadly matching IMGT annotations. In both the original and validation cohorts, the classifier was reported to diagnose cytomegalovirus status with high specificity and sensitivity. The 87-base-pair reads could not distinguish some IMGT-functional V segments, including TRBV6-2 and TRBV6-3, so those segments were excluded. In this cohort, only TCR beta chains were sequenced, and detectable features were limited by the absence of alpha or paired-chain data. A total of 150 or so TCR beta chains were listed by the study as associated with cytomegalovirus. In a later analysis, the rate of TCR association differed among HLA loci, with DRB1 alleles having the most associated TCRs and HLA-C alleles having the fewest. Because HLA typing was unavailable for some donors at each locus, only the typed subset was used in association tests. A further reported finding was that TCR beta sequences accurately predicted the HLA-A and HLA-B alleles for most subjects in the first cohort. Most TCR sequences were seen in very few donors, while some public TCRs were found in many individuals.

The library was built by means of the immunoSEQ multiplex PCR assay. The multiplex PCR relied on a mix of 60 forward primers for TCR Vbeta segments and 13 reverse primers for TCR Jbeta segments. The CDR3 region of rearranged TCR beta genes was amplified from genomic DNA by a multiplex PCR assay. The Illumina HiSeq System was used to sequence the amplified TCR beta libraries as 87-base-pair reads. For the original study's pipeline: A later analysis tallied around 87 million unique TCR beta chains across the 610 or so repertoires, and about 12 million of those chains were shared by two or more donors. Raw reads were error-corrected and collapsed into unique sequences with a nearest-neighbor algorithm that merged closely related sequences to remove PCR and sequencing errors. V, D and J gene segments were assigned by aligning CDR3 sequences to IMGT reference sequences. For a sequence to be retained, a match of at least six nucleotides to both a V gene segment and a J gene segment was required. Rearrangements were classified as productive when the CDR3 lacked stop codons and remained in frame with V and J, and all other rearrangements were classified as non-productive. Following IMGT convention, CDR3 was defined as the stretch from the second conserved V-encoded cysteine to the conserved J-encoded phenylalanine. The earlier analysis of a few hundred of the donors excluded any sequence lacking an unambiguous match to a single V gene segment. In an earlier analysis of approximately 550 of the donors, V segments were called functional above 56.7% productive rearrangements and were called segregating when the between-donor standard deviation exceeded 5%. A statistical classification framework was developed to diagnose cytomegalovirus status using the catalog of TCR beta chain sequences. In a later analysis, V and J genes were assigned by comparing TCR nucleotide sequences against IMGT/GENE-DB human TR gene sequences. A later analysis assigned CDR3 sequences and most-parsimonious VDJ recombination scenarios with the TCRdist pipeline. In a later analysis, each TCR beta chain was defined by its CDR3 amino acid sequence together with its V-gene family, and reads without a unique V-gene family were excluded. In a later analysis, several hundred highly shared, low-generation-probability nucleotide sequences were removed to address suspected cross-contamination and a sequencing artifact. In a later analysis, a clonal expansion index for each public chain was calculated from normalized within-repertoire ranks of inferred template counts. In a later analysis, generation probabilities were computed using a VDJ recombination model fitted to out-of-frame rearrangements, and the results were checked against IGoR. Hypergeometric tests were used in a later analysis to score TCR-TCR, TCR-HLA and TCR-CMV co-occurrence, with a repertoire-size bias correction applied to the TCR pairs. In a later analysis, false discovery rates were estimated by permuting HLA or CMV assignments 20 times. In a later analysis, co-occurring TCRs were grouped using DBSCAN, and TCRdist sequence similarity was added for clustering within HLA-allele-positive subsets. Repertoires with fewer than 30,000 or more than 120,000 public chains, plus five repertoires with anomalous nucleotide sharing, were excluded from co-occurrence clustering. Not all clones reach the TCRdb copy of this immuneACCESS table, which keeps in-frame sequences only. Checked studies attribute under half of the gap to unresolved V genes and leave the rest unexplained. From that table come the V and J calls and clone size; the DNA was used to work out D and trimming. The sample table lists over 95,000 clones, 74% of them with a count of one. About 2% of the sample comes from the top ten.

The cohort was made up of 500 to 850 healthy bone marrow donors. All cohort members were sampled while nominally healthy, although unrecorded immune exposures were likely present. Of the approximately 700 cohort members, almost 300 had positive CMV serostatus and 352 had negative CMV serostatus, and CMV serostatus was not recorded for the donor. Each donor provided a peripheral blood sample, and peripheral blood mononuclear cells were used for TCR beta sequencing. Genomic DNA extraction from the blood cell samples was performed with the Qiagen DNeasy Blood Extraction Kit. There are a few counts of this clone. The antigen it binds to is not known. No base-level quality is on record; no much larger clone is a single base apart. For this chain, trimming is 5 bases at the V end and 2 bases at the J end, and the number of junction bases without a gene match is 7. From its cysteine to its phenylalanine, the CDR3 spans 15 amino acids. Left in the record is the CDR3 DNA by itself, 45 bases read in frame from the first base. CDR1 and CDR2 were assigned from the germline V gene as SGHAT and FQNNGV.

The sequence was obtained from a human donor in good health. The rearranged chain carries TRBV11-2 and TRBJ1-1; 8 of the junction bases match TRBD1. Sequenced sample: PBMCs. The DNA sequence is TGTGCCAGCAGCCGAGACAGGGGACATAACACTGAAGCTTTCTTT. It translates as CASSRDRGHNTEAFF.